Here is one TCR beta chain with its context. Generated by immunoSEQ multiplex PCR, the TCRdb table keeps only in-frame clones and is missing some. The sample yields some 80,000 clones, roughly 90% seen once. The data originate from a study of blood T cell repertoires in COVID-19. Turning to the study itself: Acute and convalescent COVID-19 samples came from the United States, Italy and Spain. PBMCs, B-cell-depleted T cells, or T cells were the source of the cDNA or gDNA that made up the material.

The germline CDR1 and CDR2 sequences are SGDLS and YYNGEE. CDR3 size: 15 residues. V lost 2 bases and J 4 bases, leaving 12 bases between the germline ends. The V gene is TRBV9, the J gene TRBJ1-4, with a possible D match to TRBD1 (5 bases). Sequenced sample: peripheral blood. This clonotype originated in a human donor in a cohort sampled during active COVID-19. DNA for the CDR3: TGTGCCAGCAGCGTCTCCGGACAAATTAATGAAAAACTGTTTTTT. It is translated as CASSVSGQINEKLFF.